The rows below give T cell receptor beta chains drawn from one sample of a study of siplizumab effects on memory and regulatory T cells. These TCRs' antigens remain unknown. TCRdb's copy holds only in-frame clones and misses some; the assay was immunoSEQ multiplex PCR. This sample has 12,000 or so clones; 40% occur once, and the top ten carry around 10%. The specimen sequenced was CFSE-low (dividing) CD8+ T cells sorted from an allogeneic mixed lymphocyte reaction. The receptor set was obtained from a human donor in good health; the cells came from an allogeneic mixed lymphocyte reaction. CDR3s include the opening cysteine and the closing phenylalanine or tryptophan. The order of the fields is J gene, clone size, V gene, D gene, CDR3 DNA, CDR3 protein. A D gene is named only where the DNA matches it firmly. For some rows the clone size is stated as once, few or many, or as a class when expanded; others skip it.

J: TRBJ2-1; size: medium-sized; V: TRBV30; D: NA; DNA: TGTGCCTGGAGTGTACTGGGGAATGAGCAGTTCTTC; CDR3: CAWSVLGNEQFF
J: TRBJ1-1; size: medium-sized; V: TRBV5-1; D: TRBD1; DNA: TGCGCCAGCAGCGTCAACAGGGGGAGCACTGAAGCTTTCTTT; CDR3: CASSVNRGSTEAFF
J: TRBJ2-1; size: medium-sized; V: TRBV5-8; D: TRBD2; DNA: TGTGCCTCTAGACTAGCGGGAACAAATGAGCAGTTCTTC; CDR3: CASRLAGTNEQFF
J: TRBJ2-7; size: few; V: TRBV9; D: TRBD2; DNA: TGTGCCAGCAGCGTCGCGACTAGCGGATACGAGCAGTACTTC; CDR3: CASSVATSGYEQYF
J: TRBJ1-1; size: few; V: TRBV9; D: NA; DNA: TGTGCCAGCAGCGTACAAGGGGAAGATGAAGCTTTCTTT; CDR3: CASSVQGEDEAFF
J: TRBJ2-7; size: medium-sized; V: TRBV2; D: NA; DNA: TGTGCCAGACAGGGAGCGGAGGGCTCCTACGAGCAGTACTTC; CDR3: CARQGAEGSYEQYF
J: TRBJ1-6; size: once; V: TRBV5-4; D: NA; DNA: TGTGCCAGCAGCTTGCGGTGGAATAATTCACCCCTCCACTTT; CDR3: CASSLRWNNSPLHF
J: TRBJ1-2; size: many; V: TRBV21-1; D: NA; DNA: TGTGCCAGCAGCAAGGGATGGGGATATGGCTACACCTTC; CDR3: CASSKGWGYGYTF
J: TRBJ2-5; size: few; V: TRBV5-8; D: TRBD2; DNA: TGTGCCAGCAGCTTGGGCGGGGGGCAGGAAGAGACCCAGTACTTC; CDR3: CASSLGGGQEETQYF
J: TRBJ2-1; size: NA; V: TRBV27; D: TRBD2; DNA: TGTGCCAGCAGTTCTCGTCTAGCGGGGGGGCCGTCCTACAATGAGCAGTTCTTC; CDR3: CASSSRLAGGPSYNEQFF
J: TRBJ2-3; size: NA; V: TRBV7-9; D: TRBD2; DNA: TGTGCCAGCAGCTTGCGGACTAGCGGGGCCACAGATACGCAGTATTTT; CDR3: CASSLRTSGATDTQYF
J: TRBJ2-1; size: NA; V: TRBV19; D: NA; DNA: TGTGCCAGTAGTATAGTGGCTTTGAGCTCCTACAATGAGCAGTTCTTC; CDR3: CASSIVALSSYNEQFF
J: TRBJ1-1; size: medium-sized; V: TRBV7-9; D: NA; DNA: TGTGCCAGCTCGTTCCCCCTCAGCACTGAAGCTTTCTTT; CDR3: CASSFPLSTEAFF
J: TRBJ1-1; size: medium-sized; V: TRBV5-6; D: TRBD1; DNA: TGTGCCAGCAGCCGGACAGGGGTCACTGAAGCTTTCTTT; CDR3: CASSRTGVTEAFF
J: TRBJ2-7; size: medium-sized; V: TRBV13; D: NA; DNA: TGTGCCAGCAGCTCAACGCTGGACACGAGCTCCTACGAGCAGTACTTC; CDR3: CASSSTLDTSSYEQYF
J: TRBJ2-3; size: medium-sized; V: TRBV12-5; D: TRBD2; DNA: TGTGCTAGTGGTGTAGGGACTAGCGGGACAGATACGCAGTATTTT; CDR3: CASGVGTSGTDTQYF
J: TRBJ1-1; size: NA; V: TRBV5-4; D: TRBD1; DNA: TGTGCCAGCAGCTTGGCGGGACAGGGGCTCATGAACACTGAAGCTTTCTTT; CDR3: CASSLAGQGLMNTEAFF
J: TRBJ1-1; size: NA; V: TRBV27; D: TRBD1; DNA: TGTGCCAGCAGTGAGACAGGGTTTGCTGAAGCTTTCTTT; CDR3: CASSETGFAEAFF
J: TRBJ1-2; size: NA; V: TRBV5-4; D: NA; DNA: TGTGCCAGCAGCCCGGAGGCCTCGGGAGTATCAAACTATGGCTACACCTTC; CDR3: CASSPEASGVSNYGYTF
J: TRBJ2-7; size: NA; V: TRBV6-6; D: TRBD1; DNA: TGTGCCAGTGGGACAGGGTTCTCCTACGAGCAGTACTTC; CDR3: CASGTGFSYEQYF
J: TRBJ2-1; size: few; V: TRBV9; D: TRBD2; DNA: TGTGCCAGCAGCGTACTAGCGGGGATCAATGAGCAGTTCTTC; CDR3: CASSVLAGINEQFF
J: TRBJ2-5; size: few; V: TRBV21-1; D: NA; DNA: TGTGCCAGCAGCAAAGCAGGTGTTAGCGGGGGAATAAAGACCCAGTACTTC; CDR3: CASSKAGVSGGIKTQYF
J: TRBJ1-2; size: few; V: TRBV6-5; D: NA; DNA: TGTGCCAGCAGGACGCAGGGATTCTATGGCTACACCTTC; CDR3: CASRTQGFYGYTF
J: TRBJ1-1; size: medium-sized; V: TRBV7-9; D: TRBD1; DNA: TGTGCCAGCAGCTTAACGAGACAGGGACCTGAAGCTTTCTTT; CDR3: CASSLTRQGPEAFF
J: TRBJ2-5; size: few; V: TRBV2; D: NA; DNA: TGTGCCAGCTGGGGTGGGGTAGAGACCCAGTACTTC; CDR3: CASWGGVETQYF
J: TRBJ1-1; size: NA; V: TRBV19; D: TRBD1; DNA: TGTGCCAGTAGTATTGGGACAGGGGGATGGACTGAAGCTTTCTTT; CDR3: CASSIGTGGWTEAFF
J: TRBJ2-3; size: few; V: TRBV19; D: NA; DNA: TGTGCCAGTAGTATTGGGGTAGCGGCCAACACAGATACGCAGTATTTT; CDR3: CASSIGVAANTDTQYF
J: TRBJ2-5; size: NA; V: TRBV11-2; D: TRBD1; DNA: TGTGCCAGCAGCTCGGGACAGCCCCAAGAGACCCAGTACTTC; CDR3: CASSSGQPQETQYF
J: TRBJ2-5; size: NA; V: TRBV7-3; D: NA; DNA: TGTGCCAGCAGCTTGATGACCGGCGGGCAAGAGACCCAGTACTTC; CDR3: CASSLMTGGQETQYF
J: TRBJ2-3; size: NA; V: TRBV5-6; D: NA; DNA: TGTGCCAGCAGCCTGGGGGCAGCCAGCACAGATACGCAGTATTTT; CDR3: CASSLGAASTDTQYF